The T cell receptor beta chain described here comes from a study of blood T cell repertoires in COVID-19. Repertoires were generated with immunoSEQ multiplex PCR, while TCRdb's copy carries only in-frame clones and drops some. The sample yields some 210,000 clones, 89% seen once. Looked up from germline, CDR1 is LGHDT and CDR2 is YNNKEL (reference sequence). The CDR3 totals 18 residues. The V and J ends lost 0 bases and 5 bases, in that order; junction bases with no gene match: 12. This chain joins TRBV3-1 (or the pseudogene TRBV3-2) and TRBJ1-5, with TRBD1 matching over 8 bases. The specimen was peripheral blood. This receptor was identified in a man aged 60 to 69 who had recovered from COVID-19. The CDR3 sequence is CASSQEGRTGRSDQPQHF. CDR3 sequence (DNA): TGTGCCAGCAGCCAAGAAGGAAGGACAGGGAGGTCCGATCAGCCCCAGCATTTT.